This TCR beta chain was retrieved from a study of monozygotic twins with inflammatory bowel disease. Study-wide points: The inverse Simpson measure of TCRbeta diversity was lower in IBD patients than in healthy co-twins.

The CDR3 loop spans 16 amino acids. Germline values: CDR1 SGHVS, CDR2 FQNEAQ. Remarks on this clonotype: The antigen is not known.

TCRdb reanalyzed the 5' RACE reads and collapses them to one entry per CDR3 protein, without DNA. Its table lists more than 300,000 distinct CDR3 sequences. Unfractionated whole blood yielded total RNA, and T cells were not sorted. The receptor was derived from a human donor with ulcerative colitis or Crohn's disease, or a healthy co-twin of an affected twin (not recorded which). Sequenced input: blood. The chain employs TRBV7-8 and TRBJ2-7; the TCRdb D gene call, TRBD1, has no DNA to confirm it. Here the CDR3 reads CASSLATAPVSYEQYF.